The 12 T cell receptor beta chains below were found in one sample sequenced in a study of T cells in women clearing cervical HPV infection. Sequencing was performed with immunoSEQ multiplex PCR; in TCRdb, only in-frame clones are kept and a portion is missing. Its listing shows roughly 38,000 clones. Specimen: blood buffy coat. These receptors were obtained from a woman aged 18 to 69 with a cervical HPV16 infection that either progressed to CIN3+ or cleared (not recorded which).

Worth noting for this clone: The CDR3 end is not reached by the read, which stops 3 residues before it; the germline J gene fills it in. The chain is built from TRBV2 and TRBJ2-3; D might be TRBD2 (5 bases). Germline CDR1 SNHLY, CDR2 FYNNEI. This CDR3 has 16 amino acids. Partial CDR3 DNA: TGTGCCAGCAGTGAAGCCACGGGGATGGTCCAAGAGACG. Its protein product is CASSEATGMVQET. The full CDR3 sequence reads CASSEATGMVQETQYF.

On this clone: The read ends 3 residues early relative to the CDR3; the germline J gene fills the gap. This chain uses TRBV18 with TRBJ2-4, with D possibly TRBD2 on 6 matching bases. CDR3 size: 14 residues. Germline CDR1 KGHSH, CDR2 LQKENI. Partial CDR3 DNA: TGTGCCAGCTCACCTACACCGGGAGACTATGGT. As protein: CASSPTPGDYG. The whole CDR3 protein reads CASSPTPGDYGQYF.

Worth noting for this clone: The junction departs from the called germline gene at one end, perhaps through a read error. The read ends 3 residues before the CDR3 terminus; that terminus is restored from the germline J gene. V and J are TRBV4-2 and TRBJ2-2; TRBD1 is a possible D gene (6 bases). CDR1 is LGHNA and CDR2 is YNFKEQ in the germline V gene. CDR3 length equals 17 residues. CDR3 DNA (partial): TGCGCCAGCAGCCAAGGGTTAGGTGGGGGCCGCACCGGGGAG. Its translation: CASSQGLGGGRTGE. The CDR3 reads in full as CASSQGLGGGRTGELFF.

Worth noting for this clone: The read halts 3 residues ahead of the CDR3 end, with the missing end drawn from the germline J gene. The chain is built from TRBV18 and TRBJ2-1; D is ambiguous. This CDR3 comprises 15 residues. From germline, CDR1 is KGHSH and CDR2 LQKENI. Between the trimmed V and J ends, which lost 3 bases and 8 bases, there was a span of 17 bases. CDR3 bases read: TGTGCCAGCTCACCTGGGCCGGAAGGTCGCCATGAG. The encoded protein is CASSPGPEGRHE. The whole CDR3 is CASSPGPEGRHEQFF.

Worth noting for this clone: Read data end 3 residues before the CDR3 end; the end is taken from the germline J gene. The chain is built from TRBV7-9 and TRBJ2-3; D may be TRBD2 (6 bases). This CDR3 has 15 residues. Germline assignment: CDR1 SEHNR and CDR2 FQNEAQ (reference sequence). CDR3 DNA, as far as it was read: TGTGCCAGCAGCTTCGGGGGAACTCCCAATCAGCCG. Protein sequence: CASSFGGTPNQP. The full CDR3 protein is CASSFGGTPNQPQYF.

CDR3 residues: CASRPQAPNTEAFF. CDR3 bases read: TGTGCCAGTAGACCACAGGCCCCGAACACTGAA. The chain carries TRBV19 and TRBJ1-1, with D perhaps matching TRBD1 (5 bases). Read data end 3 residues before the CDR3 end; the end is taken from the germline J gene. The V end lost 6 bases, the J end lost 1 base, and 12 bases lay between the germline ends. The germline V gene encodes CDR1 LNHDA and CDR2 SQIVND (reference sequence). CDR3 size: 14 residues.

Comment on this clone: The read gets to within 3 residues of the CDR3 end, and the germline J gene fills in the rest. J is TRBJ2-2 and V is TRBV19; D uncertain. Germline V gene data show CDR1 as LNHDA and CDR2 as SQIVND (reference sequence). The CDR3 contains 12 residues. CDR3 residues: CASSFHNSPLFF. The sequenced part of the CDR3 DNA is TGTGCCAGTAGTTTCCACAATTCACCG. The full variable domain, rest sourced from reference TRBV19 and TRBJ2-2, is DGGITQSPKYLFRKEGQNVTLSCEQNLNHDAMYWYRQDPGQGLRLIYYSQIVNDFQKGDIAEGYSVSREKKESFPLTVTSAQKNPTAFYLCASSFHNSPLFFGEGSRLTVL.

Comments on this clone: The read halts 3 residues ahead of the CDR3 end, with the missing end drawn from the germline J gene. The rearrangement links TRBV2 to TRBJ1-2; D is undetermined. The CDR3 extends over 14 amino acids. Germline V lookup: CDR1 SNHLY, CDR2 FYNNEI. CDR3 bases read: TGTGCCAGCAGTGCACAGAACATTGGGTACGAC. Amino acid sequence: CASSAQNIGYD. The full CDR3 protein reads CASSAQNIGYDYTF.

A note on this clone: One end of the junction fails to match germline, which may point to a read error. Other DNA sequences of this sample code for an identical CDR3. CDR3 in amino acids: CASRAGLTGNTIYF. CDR3 DNA (partial): TGTGCCAGCAGGGCAGGGCTAACGGGAAACACA. This sequence joins TRBV2 and TRBJ1-3, with D possibly being TRBD1 (5 bases). The read halts 3 residues ahead of the CDR3 end, with the missing end drawn from the germline J gene. This CDR3 region has 14 residues. The germline CDR1 and CDR2 sequences are SNHLY and FYNNEI.

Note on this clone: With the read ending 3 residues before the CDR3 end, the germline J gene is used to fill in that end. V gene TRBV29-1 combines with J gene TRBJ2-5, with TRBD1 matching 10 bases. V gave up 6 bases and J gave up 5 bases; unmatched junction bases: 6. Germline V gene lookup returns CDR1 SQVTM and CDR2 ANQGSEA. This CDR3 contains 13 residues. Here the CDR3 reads CSVKTGGGETQYF. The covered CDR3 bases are TGCAGCGTCAAGACAGGGGGCGGGGAGACC.

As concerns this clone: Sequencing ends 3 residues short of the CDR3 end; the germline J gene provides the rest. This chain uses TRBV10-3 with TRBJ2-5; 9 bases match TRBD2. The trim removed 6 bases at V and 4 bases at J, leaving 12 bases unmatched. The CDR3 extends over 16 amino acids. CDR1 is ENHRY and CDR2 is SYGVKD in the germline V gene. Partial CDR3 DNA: TGTGCCATCAGGCCGGCTAGCGGGGAGGGAAGAGAGACC. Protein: CAIRPASGEGRET. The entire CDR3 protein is CAIRPASGEGRETQYF.

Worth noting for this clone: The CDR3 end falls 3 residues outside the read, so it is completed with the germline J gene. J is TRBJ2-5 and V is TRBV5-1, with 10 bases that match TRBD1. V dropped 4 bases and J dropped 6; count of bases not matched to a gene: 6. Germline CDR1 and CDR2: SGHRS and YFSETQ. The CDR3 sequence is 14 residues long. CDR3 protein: CASSPGTGAQTQYF. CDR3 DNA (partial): TGCGCCAGCAGCCCTGGGACAGGGGCACAGACC.